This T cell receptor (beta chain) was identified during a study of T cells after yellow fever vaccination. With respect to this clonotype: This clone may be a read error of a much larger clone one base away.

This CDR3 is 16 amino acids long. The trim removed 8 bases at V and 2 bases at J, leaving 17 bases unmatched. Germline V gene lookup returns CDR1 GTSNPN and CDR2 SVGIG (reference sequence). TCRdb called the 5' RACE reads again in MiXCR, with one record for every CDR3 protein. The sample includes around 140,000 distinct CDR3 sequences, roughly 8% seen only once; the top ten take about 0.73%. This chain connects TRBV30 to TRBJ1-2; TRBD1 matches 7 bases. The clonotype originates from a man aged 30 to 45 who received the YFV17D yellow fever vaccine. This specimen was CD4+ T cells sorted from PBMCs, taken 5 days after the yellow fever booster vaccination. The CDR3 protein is CAGNHHYRGTNYGYTF. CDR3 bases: TGTGCCGGCAACCACCACTACAGGGGCACGAACTATGGCTACACCTTC.